The T cell receptor beta chain described here comes from a study of Ad26.COV2.S vaccination and SARS-CoV-2 variants (dated by TCRdb to the early 2020s). Regarding the study in general: Vaccine-arm donors were drawn from COV1001, a multicentre, randomized, double-blind, placebo-controlled phase I-IIa trial of Ad26.COV2.S in healthy adults. TCRbeta repertoire sequencing was used to assess the specificity and breadth of SARS-CoV-2-reactive T cell receptors after Ad26.COV2.S vaccination. Trial participants were randomized into five groups of five, in which low-dose or high-dose Ad26.COV2.S was given once or twice, or placebo was given on both occasions. Dosing of Ad26.COV2.S was intramuscular, at either 5x10^10 or 1x10^11 viral particles, delivered as one shot or as two shots spaced 56 days apart. The TCR-sequenced set comprised approximately 32 samples: some 19 Ad26.COV2.S vaccine recipients, 5 placebo recipients and 8 SARS-CoV-2 convalescent individuals. Investigators did not know the trial group allocation while performing experiments and assessing outcomes.

Reading the germline V gene (reference sequence) gives CDR1 LNHNV and CDR2 YYDKDF. The CDR3 numbers 15 residues from cysteine through phenylalanine. Kept here is only the CDR3 DNA, which spans 45 bases and is read in frame from base 1. V has 1 base trimmed and J has 1 base trimmed; junction bases matching no gene number 2. A note on this clone: Its binding antigen is unknown. Per-base qualities were not stored, and no clone one base away is much larger.

The intended sense of this specimen's treatment or condition label: over 15 received Ad26.COV2.S at low or high dose, single or two shots; 5 received placebo; per-sample allocation not given. Repertoires of vaccine and placebo recipients were sequenced from samples collected on day 63 after the first injection. In Cohort 1b, fewer than 30 adults aged 18-55 years were enrolled at a single site in Boston, USA, between 29 July and 7 August 2020. Ad26.COV2.S was a replication-incompetent adenovirus type 26 vector that expressed a prefusion-stabilized SARS-CoV-2 spike protein derived from the original Wuhan strain. The immunoSEQ Assay was used to sequence TCRbeta CDR3 regions. After extraction, genomic DNA underwent amplification by bias-controlled multiplex PCR, followed by high-throughput sequencing. From the authors' description of their analysis: Collapsing and filtering of sequences were performed to quantify the absolute abundance of each unique TCRbeta CDR3 region. T cell fraction was estimated by normalizing TCRbeta template counts to usable DNA, with usable DNA measured through amplification of reference genes found in all nucleated cells. Repertoire TCRs were annotated as SARS-CoV-2-specific by exact matching of V gene, CDR3 amino acid sequence and J gene to a known reactive TCR set. The reference SARS-CoV-2 TCR set came from MIRA and was filtered for enrichment in COVID-19-positive ImmuneCODE repertoires, removing public or cross-reactive TCRs. Using the MIRA antigens, annotated TCRs were further analysed by specific ORF or by position within an ORF. Breadth was defined as annotated unique rearrangements over total unique productive rearrangements; depth was the summed frequency of those rearrangements. Group comparisons of TCR breadth used two-sided Wilcoxon rank-sum tests. Drawn from immuneACCESS, this table holds only the in-frame rearrangements with V and J called that TCRdb kept. Clones are partly lost; checked studies trace under half to an unresolved V gene and leave the rest unexplained. V and J calls and clone size come straight from that table; D and trimming were deduced from the DNA. Within this sample are about 460,000 clones, with roughly nine tenths of them counted one time only. The top ten clonotypes cover around 1.8% of the sample.

Study-wide findings and limitations: Higher spike-specific TCR breadth was observed in Ad26.COV2.S recipients than in placebo recipients (P = 0.0014). The authors noted that the TCR breadth and depth analyses may have underestimated total T cell responses. After vaccination, substantial breadth of spike-specific CD8+ and CD4+ T cell responses was reported. Comparing responses between vaccine doses or regimens was not something the study was powered to do. Vaccine and placebo recipients had similar non-spike TCR breadth, a finding consistent with the vaccine containing only spike.

The sequence joins TRBV15 to TRBJ2-7; 9 of the junction bases match TRBD1. Sequenced material: peripheral blood, taken in a trial of Ad26.COV2.S vaccine versus placebo. The receptor was isolated from a person between 18 and 59 years old who received the Ad26.COV2.S COVID-19 vaccine or a placebo. The nucleotide sequence is given as TGTGCCACCAGCAGAGCCGGGACAGGGTCCTACGAGCAGTACTTC. This yields the protein CATSRAGTGSYEQYF.